This T cell receptor beta chain was recorded in a study of cytomegalovirus exposure and HLA in healthy donors. Overall study results and limits: Most of the CMV-associated TCR beta chains (in a later analysis) appeared to be HLA-restricted. In an earlier analysis, about 87% or about 30%: the productive usage of most TCR beta V segments.

Concerning this clone: Its antigen is unidentified.

13 Jbeta primers and 60 Vbeta primers were used for the PCR. Method: immunoSEQ multiplex PCR; TCRdb's copy keeps in-frame clones and lacks some. The table has 200,000 to 250,000 clones, more than 75% seen once. The V gene end was trimmed by 5 bases and the J gene end by 4 bases; junction bases not matched to a gene: 7. Germline-derived CDR1 and CDR2 are MDHEN and SYDVKM. This CDR3 region has 15 residues. The receptor was isolated from a human donor in good health. The specimen sequenced was PBMCs. The chain couples TRBV28 to TRBJ1-4; 7 nucleotides line up with TRBD1. The CDR3 region has the DNA TGTGCCAGCAGTGGGCCCGGGACAGTTAATGAAAAACTGTTTTTT. Protein: CASSGPGTVNEKLFF.